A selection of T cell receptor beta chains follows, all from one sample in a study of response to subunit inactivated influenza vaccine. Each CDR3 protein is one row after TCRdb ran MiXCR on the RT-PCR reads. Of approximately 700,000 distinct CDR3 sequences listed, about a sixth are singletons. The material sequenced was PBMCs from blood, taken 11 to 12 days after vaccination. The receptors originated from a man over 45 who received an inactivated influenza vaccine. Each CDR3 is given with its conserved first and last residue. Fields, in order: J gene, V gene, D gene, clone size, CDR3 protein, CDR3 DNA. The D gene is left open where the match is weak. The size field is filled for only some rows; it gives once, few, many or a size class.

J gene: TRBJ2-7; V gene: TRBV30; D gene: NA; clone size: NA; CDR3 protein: CAWTREDGEQYF; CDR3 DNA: TGTGCCTGGACCCGGGAAGACGGCGAGCAGTACTTC
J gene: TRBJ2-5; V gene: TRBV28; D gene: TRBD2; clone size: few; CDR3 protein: CASNSGSRTETQYF; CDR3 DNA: TGTGCCAGCAACAGCGGGAGTCGAACCGAGACCCAGTACTTC
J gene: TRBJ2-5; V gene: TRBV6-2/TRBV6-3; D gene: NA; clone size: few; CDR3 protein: CASSYSGSRQETQYF; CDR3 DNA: TGTGCCAGCAGTTACTCGGGGAGTCGGCAAGAGACCCAGTACTTC
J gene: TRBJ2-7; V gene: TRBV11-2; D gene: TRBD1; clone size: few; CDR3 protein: CASSPSPDRGASYEQYF; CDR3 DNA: TGTGCCAGCAGCCCCTCCCCGGACAGGGGCGCCTCCTACGAGCAGTACTTC
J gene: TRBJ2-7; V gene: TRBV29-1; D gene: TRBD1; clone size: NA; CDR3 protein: CSAGTGDLYEQYF; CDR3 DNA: TGCAGCGCCGGAACAGGGGACCTCTACGAGCAGTACTTC
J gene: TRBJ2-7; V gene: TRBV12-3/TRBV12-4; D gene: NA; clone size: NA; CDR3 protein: CASSPGAGFYEQYF; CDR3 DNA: TGTGCCAGCAGTCCCGGGGCCGGCTTCTACGAGCAGTACTTC
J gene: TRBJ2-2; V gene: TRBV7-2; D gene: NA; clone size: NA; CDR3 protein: CASSLAEGTELFF; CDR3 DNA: TGTGCCAGCAGCTTAGCTGAGGGTACGGAGCTGTTTTTT
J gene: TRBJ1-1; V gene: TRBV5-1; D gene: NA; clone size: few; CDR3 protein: CASSWQVNTEAFF; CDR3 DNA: TGCGCCAGCAGCTGGCAGGTCAACACTGAAGCTTTCTTT
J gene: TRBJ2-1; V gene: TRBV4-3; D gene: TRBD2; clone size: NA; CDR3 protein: CASSQDSSGLYNEQFF; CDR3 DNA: TGCGCCAGCAGCCAAGATAGTAGCGGGCTTTACAATGAGCAGTTCTTC
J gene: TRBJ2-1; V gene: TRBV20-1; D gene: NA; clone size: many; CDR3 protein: CSATLGTEQFF; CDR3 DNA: TGCAGTGCCACTCTCGGAACCGAGCAGTTCTTC
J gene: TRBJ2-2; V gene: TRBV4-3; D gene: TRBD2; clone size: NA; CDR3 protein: CASSDGTSYTGELFF; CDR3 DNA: TGCGCCAGCAGCGACGGGACTAGTTACACCGGGGAGCTGTTTTTT
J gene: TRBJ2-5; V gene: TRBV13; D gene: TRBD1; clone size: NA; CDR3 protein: CASSYTGVGETQYF; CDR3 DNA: TGTGCCAGCAGTTACACAGGGGTGGGAGAGACCCAGTACTTC
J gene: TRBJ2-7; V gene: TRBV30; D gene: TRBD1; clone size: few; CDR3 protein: CAWRPFWPGTGGSYEQYF; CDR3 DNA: TGTGCCTGGAGACCTTTCTGGCCCGGGACAGGAGGGTCCTACGAGCAGTACTTC
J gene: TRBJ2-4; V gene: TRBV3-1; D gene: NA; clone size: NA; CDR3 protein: CASSQVDTSKNIQYF; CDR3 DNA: TGTGCCAGCAGCCAAGTTGACACATCCAAAAACATTCAGTACTTC
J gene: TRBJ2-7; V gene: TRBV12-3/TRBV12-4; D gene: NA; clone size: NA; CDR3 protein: CASSSQGAKQYF; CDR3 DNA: TGTGCCAGCAGTTCACAGGGAGCGAAGCAGTACTTC
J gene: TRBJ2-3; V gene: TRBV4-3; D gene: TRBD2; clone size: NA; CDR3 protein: CASSQGSSGGAFTDTQYF; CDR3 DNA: TGCGCCAGCAGCCAAGGTTCCAGCGGGGGGGCGTTCACAGATACGCAGTATTTT
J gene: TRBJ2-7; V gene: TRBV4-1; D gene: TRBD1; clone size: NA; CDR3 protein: CASSQPGTVAYEQYF; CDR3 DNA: TGCGCCAGCAGCCAACCCGGGACAGTCGCCTACGAGCAGTACTTC
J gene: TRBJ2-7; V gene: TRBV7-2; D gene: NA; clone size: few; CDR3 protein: CASSAGTLYEQYF; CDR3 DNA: TGTGCCAGCAGCGCCGGGACACTCTACGAGCAGTACTTC
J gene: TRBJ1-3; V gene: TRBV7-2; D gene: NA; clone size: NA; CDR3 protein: CASSLGVWGSGNTIYF; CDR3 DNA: TGTGCCAGCAGCTTAGGGGTCTGGGGCTCTGGAAACACCATATATTTT
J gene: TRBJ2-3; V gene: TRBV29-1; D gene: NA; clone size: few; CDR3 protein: CSVVWAAGTSTDTQYF; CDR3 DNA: TGCAGCGTTGTATGGGCGGCGGGTACTAGCACAGATACGCAGTATTTT
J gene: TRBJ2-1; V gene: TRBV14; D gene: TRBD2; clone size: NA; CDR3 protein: CASSRGTSGLYNEQFF; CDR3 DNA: TGTGCCAGCAGCCGCGGGACTAGCGGCCTTTACAATGAGCAGTTCTTC
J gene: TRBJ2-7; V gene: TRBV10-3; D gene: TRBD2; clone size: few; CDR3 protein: CAIRRTSGSYEQYF; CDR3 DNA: TGTGCCATCAGGAGGACTAGCGGGAGTTACGAGCAGTACTTC
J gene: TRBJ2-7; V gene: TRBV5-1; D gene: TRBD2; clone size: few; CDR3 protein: CASSTKTSGGEQYF; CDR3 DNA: TGCGCCAGCAGCACCAAGACTAGCGGCGGGGAGCAGTACTTC
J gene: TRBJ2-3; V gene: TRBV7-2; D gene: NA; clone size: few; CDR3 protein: CASSLGWGRRTDTQYF; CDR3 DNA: TGTGCCAGCAGCTTAGGATGGGGGCGCCGGACAGATACGCAGTATTTT
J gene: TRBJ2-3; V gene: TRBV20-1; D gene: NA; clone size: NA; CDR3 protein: CSARGGSFGPRVDTQYF; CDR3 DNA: TGCAGTGCTAGAGGCGGATCGTTCGGGCCCCGCGTGGATACGCAGTATTTT
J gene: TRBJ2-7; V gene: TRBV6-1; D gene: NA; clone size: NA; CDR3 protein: CASRARLAYYEQYF; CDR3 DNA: TGTGCCAGCAGAGCCCGGTTGGCGTATTACGAGCAGTACTTC
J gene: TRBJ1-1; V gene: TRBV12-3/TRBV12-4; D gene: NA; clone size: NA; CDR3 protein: CASRQGGENTEAFF; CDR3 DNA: TGTGCCAGCAGACAAGGGGGAGAGAACACTGAAGCTTTCTTT
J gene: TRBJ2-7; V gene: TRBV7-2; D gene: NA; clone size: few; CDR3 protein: CASSYGQRTGEQYF; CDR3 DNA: TGTGCCAGCAGCTATGGACAGCGTACCGGCGAGCAGTACTTC
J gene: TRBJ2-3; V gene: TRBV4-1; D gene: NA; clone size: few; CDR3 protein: CASSQDNVETYF; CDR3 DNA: TGCGCCAGCAGCCAAGATAATGTGGAAACGTATTTT
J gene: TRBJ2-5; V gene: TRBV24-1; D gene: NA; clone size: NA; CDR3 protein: CATSDWGPEDGETQYF; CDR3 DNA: TGTGCCACCAGTGACTGGGGCCCAGAGGATGGAGAGACCCAGTACTTC
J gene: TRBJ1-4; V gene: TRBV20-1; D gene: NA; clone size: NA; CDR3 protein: CSAPNRAEKLFF; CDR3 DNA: TGCAGTGCCCCCAACAGGGCTGAAAAACTGTTTTTT
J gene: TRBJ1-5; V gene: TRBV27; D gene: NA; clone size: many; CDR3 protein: CASSLSPGNQPQHF; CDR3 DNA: TGTGCCAGCAGTTTATCCCCGGGCAATCAGCCCCAGCATTTT
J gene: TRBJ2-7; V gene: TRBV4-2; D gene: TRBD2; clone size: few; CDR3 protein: CASSQDLGTSGSTYEQYF; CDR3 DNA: TGTGCCAGCAGCCAAGATTTGGGGACTAGCGGGAGCACCTACGAGCAGTACTTC
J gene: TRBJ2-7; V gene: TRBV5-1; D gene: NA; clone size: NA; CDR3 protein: CASSPWGAIDEQYF; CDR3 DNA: TGCGCCAGCAGCCCCTGGGGGGCGATCGACGAGCAGTACTTC
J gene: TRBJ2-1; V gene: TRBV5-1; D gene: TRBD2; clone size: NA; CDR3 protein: CASSVASGASYNEQFF; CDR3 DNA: TGCGCCAGCAGCGTCGCTAGCGGCGCCTCCTACAATGAGCAGTTCTTC
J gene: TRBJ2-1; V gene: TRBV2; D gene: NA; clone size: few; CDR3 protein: CASKPTFYSYNEQFF; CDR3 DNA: TGTGCCAGCAAGCCGACTTTTTACTCCTACAATGAGCAGTTCTTC
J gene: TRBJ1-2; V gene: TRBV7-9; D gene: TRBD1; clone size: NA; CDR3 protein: CASSEHRDRDNRNGYTF; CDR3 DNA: TGTGCCAGCAGCGAGCACCGGGACAGGGACAATCGGAATGGCTACACCTTC
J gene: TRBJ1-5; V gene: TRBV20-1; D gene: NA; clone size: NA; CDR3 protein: CSARDFKGFLSNQPQHF; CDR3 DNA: TGCAGTGCTAGAGATTTTAAAGGATTCCTTAGCAATCAGCCCCAGCATTTT
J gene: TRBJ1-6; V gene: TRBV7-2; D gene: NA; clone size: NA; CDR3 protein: CASSFTGPPNSPLHF; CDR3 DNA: TGTGCCAGCAGCTTTACAGGGCCCCCTAATTCACCCCTCCACTTT
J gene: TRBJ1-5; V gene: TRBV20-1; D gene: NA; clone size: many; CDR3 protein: CSAREGAGGQPQHF; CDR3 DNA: TGCAGTGCTAGAGAGGGCGCAGGAGGTCAGCCCCAGCATTTT
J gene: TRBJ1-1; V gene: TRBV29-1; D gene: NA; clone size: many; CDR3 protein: CSVTRATNTEAFF; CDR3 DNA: TGCAGCGTTACGAGAGCGACGAACACTGAAGCTTTCTTT
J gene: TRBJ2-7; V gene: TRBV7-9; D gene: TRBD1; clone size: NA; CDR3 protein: CASSPSGTGPYEQYF; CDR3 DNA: TGTGCCAGCAGCCCGTCGGGGACAGGGCCCTACGAGCAGTACTTC
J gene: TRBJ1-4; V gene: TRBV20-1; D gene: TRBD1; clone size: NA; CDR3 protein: CSARPGQTNEKLFF; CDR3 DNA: TGCAGTGCTAGGCCGGGACAGACTAATGAAAAACTGTTTTTT
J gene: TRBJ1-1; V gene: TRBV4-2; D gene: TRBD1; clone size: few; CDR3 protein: CASSHPRGGAQGNTEAFF; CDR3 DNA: TGTGCCAGCAGCCACCCCAGGGGGGGGGCGCAGGGGAACACTGAAGCTTTCTTT
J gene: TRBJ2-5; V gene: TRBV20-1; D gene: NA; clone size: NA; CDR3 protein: CSAARDFQETQYF; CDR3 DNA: TGCAGTGCGGCCCGGGACTTTCAAGAGACCCAGTACTTC
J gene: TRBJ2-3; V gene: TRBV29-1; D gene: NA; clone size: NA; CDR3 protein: CSASHSGRRSTDTQYF; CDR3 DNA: TGCAGCGCGAGCCACTCCGGGCGCAGGAGCACAGATACGCAGTATTTT
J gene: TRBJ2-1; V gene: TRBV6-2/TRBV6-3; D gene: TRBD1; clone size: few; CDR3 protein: CASGQGGGSGQFF; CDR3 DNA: TGTGCCAGCGGACAGGGCGGAGGCTCGGGGCAGTTCTTC
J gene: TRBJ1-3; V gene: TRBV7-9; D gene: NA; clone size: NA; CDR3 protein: CASSPPEYSGNTIYF; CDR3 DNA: TGTGCCAGCAGCCCGCCGGAATACTCTGGAAACACCATATATTTT
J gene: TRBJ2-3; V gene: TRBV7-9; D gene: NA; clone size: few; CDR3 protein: CASSPHGGVTDTQYF; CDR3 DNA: TGTGCCAGCAGCCCCCACGGTGGGGTCACAGATACGCAGTATTTT
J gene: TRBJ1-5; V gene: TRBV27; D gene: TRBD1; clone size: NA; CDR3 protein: CASSRTGALQPQHF; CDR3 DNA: TGTGCCAGCAGCCGGACAGGGGCGCTTCAGCCCCAGCATTTT
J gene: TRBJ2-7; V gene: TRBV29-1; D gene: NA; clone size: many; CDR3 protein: CSVINSGSYEQYF; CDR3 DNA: TGCAGCGTCATAAACAGTGGCTCCTACGAGCAGTACTTC
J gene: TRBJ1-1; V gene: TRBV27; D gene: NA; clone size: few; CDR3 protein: CASSLSLGKGTEAFF; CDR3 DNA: TGTGCCAGCAGTTTATCGCTGGGGAAGGGCACTGAAGCTTTCTTT
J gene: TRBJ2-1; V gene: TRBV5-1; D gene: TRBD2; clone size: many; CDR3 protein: CASSLVSGGLIEQFF; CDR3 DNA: TGCGCCAGCAGCTTGGTTAGCGGGGGGCTAATCGAGCAGTTCTTC